This TCR beta chain was found in a study of cytomegalovirus exposure and HLA in healthy donors. As for the study in general: HLA-typed donors were the source of around 85 million unique TCRs held in an early data release. General study findings and limits: A later analysis linked a missense DCLRE1C variant to TCR beta V- and J-gene trimming. As was reported, the classifier diagnosed cytomegalovirus status with high specificity and sensitivity. In vitro, three CMV-associated chains proved specific for CMV antigens.

Vbeta (60) and Jbeta (13) primers were used in the PCR. TCRdb's copy holds only in-frame clones and misses some; the assay was immunoSEQ multiplex PCR. The sample comprises around 94,000 clones, 50% to 70% of which are singletons, and approximately 4.3% rests with the top ten. About this clone: As yet, its antigen is unknown.

V lost 2 bases and J lost 5, with 3 bases in between. The CDR3 extends over 10 amino acids. Germline lookup yields CDR1 DFQATT and CDR2 SNEGSKA (reference sequence). Sequences were obtained from PBMCs. The chain recombines TRBV20-1 with TRBJ2-5; D unclear. The source is a human donor in good health. CDR3 loop: CSARQETQYF. The CDR3 bases are TGCAGTGCTAGACAGGAGACCCAGTACTTC.